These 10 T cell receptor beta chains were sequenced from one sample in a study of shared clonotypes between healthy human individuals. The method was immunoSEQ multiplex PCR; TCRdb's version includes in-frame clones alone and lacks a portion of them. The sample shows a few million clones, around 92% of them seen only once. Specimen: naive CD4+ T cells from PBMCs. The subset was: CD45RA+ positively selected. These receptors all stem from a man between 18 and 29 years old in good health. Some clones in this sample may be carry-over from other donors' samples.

The CDR3 spells CASSVRSGEDTQYF. The CDR3 DNA reads TGTGCCAGCAGCGTACGGTCAGGGGAAGATACGCAGTATTTT. The rearrangement links TRBV9 to TRBJ2-3; tentatively, D is TRBD1 (6 bases). This CDR3 contains 14 residues. Trimming cost V 1 base and J 5 bases, with 11 bases left between them. Germline assignment: CDR1 SGDLS and CDR2 YYNGEE.

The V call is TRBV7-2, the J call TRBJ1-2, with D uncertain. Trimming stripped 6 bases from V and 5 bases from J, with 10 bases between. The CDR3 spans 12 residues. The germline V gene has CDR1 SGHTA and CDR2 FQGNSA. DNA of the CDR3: TGTGCCAGCAGACTTGTTGGGTATGGCTACACCTTC. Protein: CASRLVGYGYTF.

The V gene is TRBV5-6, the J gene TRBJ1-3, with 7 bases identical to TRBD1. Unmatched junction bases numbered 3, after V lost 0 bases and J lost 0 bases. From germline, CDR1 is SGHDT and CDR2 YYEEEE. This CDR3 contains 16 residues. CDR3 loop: CASSLVTGYSGNTIYF. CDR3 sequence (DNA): TGTGCCAGCAGCTTGGTGACAGGGTACTCTGGAAACACCATATATTTT.

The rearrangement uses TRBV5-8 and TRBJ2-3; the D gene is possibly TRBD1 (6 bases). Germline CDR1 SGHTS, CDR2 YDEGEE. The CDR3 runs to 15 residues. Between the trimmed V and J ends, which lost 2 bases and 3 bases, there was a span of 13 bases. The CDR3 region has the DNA TGTGCCAGCAGCTTCGGCAGGGGCAATACAGATACGCAGTATTTT. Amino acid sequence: CASSFGRGNTDTQYF. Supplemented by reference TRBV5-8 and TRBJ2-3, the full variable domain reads EAGVTQSPTHLIKTRGQQATLRCSPISGHTSVYWYQQALGLGLQFLLWYDEGEERNRGNFPPRFSGRQFPNYSSELNVNALELEDSALYLCASSFGRGNTDTQYFGPGTRLTVL.

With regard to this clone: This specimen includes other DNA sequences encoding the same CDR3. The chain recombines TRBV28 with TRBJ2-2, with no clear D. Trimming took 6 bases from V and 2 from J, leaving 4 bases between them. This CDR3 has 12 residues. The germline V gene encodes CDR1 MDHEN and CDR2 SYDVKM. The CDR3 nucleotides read TGTGCCAGCAGGCTAAACACCGGGGAGCTGTTTTTT. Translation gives CASRLNTGELFF.

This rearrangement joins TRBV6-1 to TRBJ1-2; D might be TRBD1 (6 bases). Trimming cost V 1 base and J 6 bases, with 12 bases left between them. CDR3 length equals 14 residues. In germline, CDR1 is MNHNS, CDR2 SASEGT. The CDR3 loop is CASSEVSRGNGYTF. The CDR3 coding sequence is TGTGCCAGCAGTGAAGTATCCAGGGGAAATGGCTACACCTTC.

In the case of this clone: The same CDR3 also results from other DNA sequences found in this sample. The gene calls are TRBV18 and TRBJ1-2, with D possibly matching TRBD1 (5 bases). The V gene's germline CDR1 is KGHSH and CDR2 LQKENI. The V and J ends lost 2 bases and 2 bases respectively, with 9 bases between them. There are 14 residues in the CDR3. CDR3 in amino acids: CASSPAGRNYGYTF. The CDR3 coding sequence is TGTGCCAGCTCACCAGCGGGACGGAACTATGGCTACACCTTC.

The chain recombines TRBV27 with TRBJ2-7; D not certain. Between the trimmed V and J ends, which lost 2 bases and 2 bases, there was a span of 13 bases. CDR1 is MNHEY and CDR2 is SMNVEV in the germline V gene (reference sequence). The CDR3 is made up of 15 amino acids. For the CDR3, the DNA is TGTGCCAGCAGTTTACTGGCGTCTCCTACCTACGAGCAGTACTTC. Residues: CASSLLASPTYEQYF.

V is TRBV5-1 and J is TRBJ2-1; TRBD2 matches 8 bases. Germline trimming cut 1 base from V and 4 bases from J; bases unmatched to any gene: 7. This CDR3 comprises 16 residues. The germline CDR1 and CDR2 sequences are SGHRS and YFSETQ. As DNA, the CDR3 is TGCGCCAGCAGCTTGTTGGCTGGCGGGAGGTACAATGAGCAGTTCTTC. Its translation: CASSLLAGGRYNEQFF.

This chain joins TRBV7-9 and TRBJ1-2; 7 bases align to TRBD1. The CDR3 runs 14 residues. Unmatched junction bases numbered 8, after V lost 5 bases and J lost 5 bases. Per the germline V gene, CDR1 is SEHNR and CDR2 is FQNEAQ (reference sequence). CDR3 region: CASSPGQPFYGYTF. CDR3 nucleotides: TGTGCCAGCAGCCCGGGACAGCCTTTTTATGGCTACACCTTC.